This TCR beta chain stems from a study of blood T cell repertoires in COVID-19. About the research overall: There were acute and convalescent COVID-19 samples, and they came from the United States, Italy and Spain. Sample material is recorded as cDNA or gDNA derived from T cells, B-cell-depleted T cells, or PBMCs.

This CDR3 region has 16 residues. Losses at the gene ends were 5 bases for V and 4 bases for J; bases not matched to a gene: 11. In germline, CDR1 is MDHEN, CDR2 SYDVKM. Original processing methods: Quantification of nucleated cells was approximated via reference gene primer amplification. The repertoire was sequenced with immunoSEQ multiplex PCR; TCRdb's copy has only in-frame clones and lacks some. D and trimming were read from the DNA, whereas the V and J calls and clone size are those reported in that table. The repertoire holds some 150,000 clones, with more than 85% as singletons. The sequence derives from a woman in her seventies with acute or convalescent COVID-19. Sequences were obtained from peripheral blood. This chain links TRBV28 with TRBJ2-3, with TRBD2 identical over 8 bases. The CDR3 coding sequence is TGTGCCAGCAGTGAGGGGAACGGGGGGGCTTCAGATACGCAGTATTTT. It encodes CASSEGNGGASDTQYF.